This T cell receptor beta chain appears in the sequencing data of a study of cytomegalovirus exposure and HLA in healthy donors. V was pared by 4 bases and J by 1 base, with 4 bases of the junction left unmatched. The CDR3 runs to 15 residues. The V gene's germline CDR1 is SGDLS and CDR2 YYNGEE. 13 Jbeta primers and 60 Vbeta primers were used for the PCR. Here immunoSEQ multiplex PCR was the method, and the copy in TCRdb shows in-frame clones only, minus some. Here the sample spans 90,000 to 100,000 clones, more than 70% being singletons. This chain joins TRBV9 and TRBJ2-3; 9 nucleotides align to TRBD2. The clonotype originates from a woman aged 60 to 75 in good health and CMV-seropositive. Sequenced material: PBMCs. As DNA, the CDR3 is TGTGCCAGCAGCACCTGGACTAGCGGCACAGATACGCAGTATTTT. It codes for CASSTWTSGTDTQYF. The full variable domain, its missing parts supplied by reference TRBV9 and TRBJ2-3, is DSGVTQTPKHLITATGQRVTLRCSPRSGDLSVYWYQQSLDQGLQFLIQYYNGEERAKGNILERFSAQQFPDLHSELNLSSLELGDSALYFCASSTWTSGTDTQYFGPGTRLTVL.